These T cell receptor beta chains were read from a single sample in a study of pediatric ulcerative colitis. TCRdb keeps only in-frame clones here, not all; method: immunoSEQ multiplex PCR. The sample includes tens of thousands of clones, 77% of them seen just once. The sequencing input was blood. The receptors originated from a boy between 10 and 17 years old with moderate ulcerative colitis. Both conserved end residues are part of each CDR3. A D gene is named only where the DNA matches it firmly. Size tells how often a clone was seen (once, few, many) or the class of an expanded clone, and some rows leave it out.

TRBD1	TRBV2	-	TRBJ2-2	CASSEETGFVGGELFF	TGTGCCAGCAGTGAAGAGACAGGGTTTGTTGGCGGGGAGCTGTTTTTT
TRBD2	TRBV2	-	TRBJ2-3	CASLSRGGATDTQYF	TGTGCCAGCTTGTCGCGCGGGGGGGCCACAGATACGCAGTATTTT
TRBD2	TRBV5-8	-	TRBJ2-7	CASIAAGETLRGQYF	TGTGCCAGCATAGCAGCGGGAGAGACCCTACGAGGGCAGTACTTC
-	TRBV19	once	TRBJ2-5	CASSIGSGMGETQYF	TGTGCCAGTAGTATAGGATCCGGGATGGGGGAGACCCAGTACTTC
-	TRBV5-6	few	TRBJ1-1	CASSFGNTEAFF	TGTGCCAGCAGCTTCGGGAATACTGAAGCTTTCTTT
-	TRBV5-5	-	TRBJ1-6	CASSLTRFNDYSPLHF	TGTGCCAGCAGCTTGACCCGCTTTAATGATTATTCACCCCTCCACTTT
-	TRBV20-1	-	TRBJ2-3	CSARRTDTQYF	TGCAGTGCTCGACGCACAGATACGCAGTATTTT
TRBD1	TRBV5-4	-	TRBJ2-5	CASSPPQNRQGARETQYF	TGTGCCAGCAGCCCACCTCAAAATCGACAGGGGGCGCGCGAGACCCAGTACTTC
-	TRBV10-3	-	TRBJ1-2	CAISESGGIYGYTF	TGTGCCATCAGTGAGTCGGGGGGGATCTATGGCTACACCTTC
-	TRBV5-1	few	TRBJ1-1	CASSPGSGAEAFF	TGCGCCAGCAGCCCCGGGTCGGGCGCTGAAGCTTTCTTT
-	TRBV30	-	TRBJ2-7	CAWSGGARSDF	TGTGCCTGGAGTGGGGGGGCCCGAAGTGACTTC
-	TRBV5-5	-	TRBJ1-2	CASSLNRASNYGYTF	TGTGCCAGCAGCCTGAACAGGGCTTCTAACTATGGCTACACCTTC
-	TRBV19	-	TRBJ1-3	CATHRQGSSSSGNTIYF	TGTGCCACCCATAGGCAGGGCAGCTCAAGCTCTGGAAACACCATATATTTT
TRBD1	TRBV7-9	-	TRBJ2-1	CASSDRGRVDEQFF	TGTGCCAGCAGCGACAGGGGGCGAGTTGATGAGCAGTTCTTC
TRBD2	TRBV7-6	-	TRBJ2-3	CASSLGTSGTDTQYF	TGTGCCAGCAGCTTAGGGACTAGCGGCACAGATACGCAGTATTTT
-	TRBV5-6	-	TRBJ2-5	CASSPGGSQETQYF	TGTGCCAGCAGCCCCGGTGGTAGTCAGGAGACCCAGTACTTC
-	TRBV25-1	-	TRBJ2-5	CASSEYLFVETQYF	TGTGCCAGCAGTGAATATCTTTTTGTCGAGACCCAGTACTTC
-	TRBV18	few	TRBJ1-2	CASSPTGTGIYGYTF	TGTGCCAGCTCACCCACCGGGACGGGAATCTATGGCTACACCTTC
-	TRBV5-6	few	TRBJ1-5	CASSFRDQPQHF	TGTGCCAGCAGCTTCAGGGACCAGCCCCAGCATTTT
-	TRBV6-1	few	TRBJ2-7	CASRDAFPYEQYF	TGTGCCAGCAGGGATGCCTTCCCCTACGAGCAGTACTTC
TRBD1	TRBV19	-	TRBJ2-2	CASSSQGTGYTGELFF	TGTGCCAGTAGTTCGCAAGGGACAGGTTACACCGGGGAGCTGTTTTTT
TRBD1	TRBV15	-	TRBJ1-2	CATSRDDDRAYYGYTF	TGTGCCACCAGCAGAGATGACGACAGGGCCTACTATGGCTACACCTTC
TRBD1	TRBV7-9	-	TRBJ2-7	CASSYDRGSHEQYF	TGTGCCAGCAGCTACGACAGGGGATCCCACGAGCAGTACTTC
-	TRBV29-1	-	TRBJ1-1	CSVDGPKGTEAFF	TGCAGCGTTGACGGACCGAAAGGAACTGAAGCTTTCTTT
TRBD1	TRBV6-5	-	TRBJ1-2	CASGTVALKRGYTF	TGTGCCAGCGGGACAGTGGCCCTTAAGAGAGGCTACACCTTC
TRBD2	TRBV30	-	TRBJ2-3	CAWSDLGLAGGPVGDTQYF	TGTGCCTGGAGTGATTTGGGACTAGCGGGAGGGCCGGTGGGAGATACGCAGTATTTT
-	TRBV7-2	-	TRBJ1-4	CASSLRDGFNEKLFF	TGTGCCAGCAGCCTTCGGGACGGATTTAATGAAAAACTGTTTTTT
-	TRBV9	-	TRBJ2-5	CASSVGPPPETQYF	TGTGCCAGCAGCGTGGGACCGCCCCCAGAGACCCAGTACTTC
TRBD2	TRBV19	-	TRBJ2-1	CASSVLAGNENEQFF	TGTGCCAGTAGTGTACTAGCGGGAAATGAGAATGAGCAGTTCTTC
-	TRBV25-1	few	TRBJ1-2	CASRPHLLGDGYTF	TGTGCCAGCAGGCCCCACCTGTTGGGGGACGGCTACACCTTC